The 22 T cell receptor beta chains below all came from one sample that was sequenced in a study of lymphopenia after photon versus proton radiotherapy. Generated by immunoSEQ multiplex PCR, the TCRdb table keeps only in-frame clones and is missing some. This table holds 89,000 or so clones, about 83% found once. The sample in question was peripheral blood, obtained from a patient treated with proton-based radiotherapy. The receptors shown here come from a man aged 60 to 75 with pancreatic cancer.

This clone showed up just a few times. The V and J genes are TRBV6-1 and TRBJ2-7; D remains unclear. The CDR3 runs to 12 residues. CDR1 is MNHNS, CDR2 SASEGT, per germline. The ends were cut back, 5 bases at V and 3 bases at J, with 8 bases in the middle. For the CDR3, the DNA is TGTGCCAGCAGTAGGGAAGGCTACGAGCAGTACTTC. It translates to CASSREGYEQYF.

V and J are TRBV5-1 and TRBJ2-6, with unresolved D. Germline assignment: CDR1 SGHRS and CDR2 YFSETQ. V dropped 1 base and J dropped 2 bases, with 7 bases sitting between them. The CDR3 contains 15 residues. For the CDR3, the DNA is TGCGCCAGCAGCTTGTTTGGTACTGGGGCCAACGTCCTGACTTTC. The encoded protein is CASSLFGTGANVLTF.

CDR3 residues: CASSLNRGYEQYF. In DNA, the CDR3 is TGCGCCAGCAGCTTGAACAGGGGTTACGAGCAGTACTTC. The V and J genes are TRBV5-1 and TRBJ2-7; 7 bases align to TRBD1. Trimming at V came to 1 base and at J to 4 bases, leaving 2 bases not matched to a gene. This CDR3 region has 13 residues. Germline assignment: CDR1 SGHRS and CDR2 YFSETQ.

The sample holds one count of this clone. The gene calls are TRBV5-1 and TRBJ1-2; D not resolved. V lost 5 bases, J lost 5 bases, and 13 bases lay in between. Germline V CDR1 and CDR2: SGHRS, YFSETQ. This CDR3 region has 13 residues. The CDR3: CASRDQAGYGYTF. The CDR3, as DNA: TGCGCCAGCAGAGACCAGGCGGGTTATGGCTACACCTTC. The whole variable domain, remainder taken from reference TRBV5-1 and TRBJ1-2, is KAGVTQTPRYLIKTRGQQVTLSCSPISGHRSVSWYQQTPGQGLQFLFEYFSETQRNKGNFPGRFSGRQFSNSRSEMNVSTLELGDSALYLCASRDQAGYGYTFGSGTRLTVV.

The chain employs TRBV28 and TRBJ2-1; D may be TRBD1 (6 bases). This CDR3 is 12 amino acids long. Germline values: CDR1 MDHEN, CDR2 SYDVKM. V was pared by 6 bases and J by 14 bases, with 17 bases between. CDR3 protein: CASSPRKTGKFF. Here the CDR3 DNA reads TGTGCCAGCAGCCCCCGCAAGACAGGCAAGTTCTTC.

The rearrangement links TRBV19 to TRBJ2-2; D not certain. Germline CDR1 and CDR2: LNHDA and SQIVND (reference sequence). Trimming shortened V by 5 bases and J by 5 bases, and 6 bases separated the two germline ends. The CDR3 length is 12 residues. The CDR3 nucleotides are TGTGCCAGTAGTTGGGGAACCGGGGAGCTGTTTTTT. Translation gives CASSWGTGELFF.

The V gene is TRBV6-4, the J gene TRBJ2-2; 9 nucleotides align to TRBD1. The trim removed 7 bases at V and 6 bases at J, leaving 9 bases unmatched. The germline V gene encodes CDR1 MRHNA and CDR2 SNTAGT. This CDR3 is built from 15 residues. Here the CDR3 DNA reads TGTGCCAGCAAAAAACAGGGGGCAGCTCCCGGGGAGCTGTTTTTT. Translating it yields CASKKQGAAPGELFF.

In this sample, this clone turned up a few times. The chain carries TRBV29-1 and TRBJ2-5; 9 positions match TRBD1. CDR1 SQVTM and CDR2 ANQGSEA come from the germline V gene. With V trimmed by 2 bases and J by 7 bases, 8 bases remained unmatched. CDR3 length equals 14 residues. CDR3 in amino acids: CSVESLQGARTQYF. CDR3 nucleotide sequence: TGCAGCGTTGAATCATTACAGGGGGCAAGGACCCAGTACTTC.

This chain joins TRBV9 and TRBJ2-3, with D tentatively TRBD1 (6 bases). Germline CDR1 is SGDLS and CDR2 is YYNGEE. The CDR3 is 13 residues long. Trimming shortened V by 4 bases and J by 4 bases, and 10 bases separated the two germline ends. CDR3 sequence: CASSTRQADTQYF. As DNA, the CDR3 is TGTGCCAGCAGCACCAGACAGGCAGATACGCAGTATTTT. Complete variable domain (other parts from reference TRBV9 and TRBJ2-3): DSGVTQTPKHLITATGQRVTLRCSPRSGDLSVYWYQQSLDQGLQFLIQYYNGEERAKGNILERFSAQQFPDLHSELNLSSLELGDSALYFCASSTRQADTQYFGPGTRLTVL.

This chain uses TRBV2 with TRBJ2-7, with D unresolved. Between the trimmed V and J ends, which lost 4 bases and 3 bases, there was a span of 7 bases. The germline CDR1 and CDR2 sequences are SNHLY and FYNNEI. The length of the CDR3 is 12 residues. CDR3 DNA: TGTGCCAGCAGTGCTAGAGGCTACGAGCAGTACTTC. Translation: CASSARGYEQYF. Based on the CDR3 plus reference TRBV2 and TRBJ2-7, the full variable domain is EPEVTQTPSHQVTQMGQEVILRCVPISNHLYFYWYRQILGQKVEFLVSFYNNEISEKSEIFDDQFSVERPDGSNFTLKIRSTKLEDSAMYFCASSARGYEQYFGPGTRLTVT.

The chain recombines TRBV18 with TRBJ2-3; perhaps TRBD2 as D (5 bases). This CDR3 is 15 amino acids long. The germline V gene has CDR1 KGHSH and CDR2 LQKENI. The ends were cut back, 5 bases at V and 6 bases at J, with 18 bases in the middle. CDR3 nucleotide sequence: TGTGCCAGCTCAACGCCGGCGGGTTCGAGCGATACGCAGTATTTT. Its protein product is CASSTPAGSSDTQYF.

The rearrangement joins TRBV30 to TRBJ1-1; D gene ambiguous. This CDR3 is built from 13 residues. CDR1 is GTSNPN and CDR2 is SVGIG in the germline V gene (reference sequence). V was pared by 3 bases and J by 4 bases, with 12 bases between. The CDR3 DNA follows: TGTGCCTGGAGCAAGGACTGGCGCACTGAAGCTTTCTTT. It yields the protein CAWSKDWRTEAFF.

The chain uses TRBV5-4 and TRBJ2-7; 7 bases align to TRBD2. Per the germline V gene, CDR1 is SGHNT and CDR2 is YYREEE (reference sequence). This CDR3 is built from 14 residues. After removal of 0 bases from V and 2 bases from J, the junction contained 2 bases not matched to a gene. CDR3 amino acids: CASSLGGRAYEQYF. The CDR3, as DNA: TGTGCCAGCAGCTTGGGTGGGAGGGCCTACGAGCAGTACTTC.

V is TRBV11-2 and J is TRBJ2-7; D unresolved. Germline CDR1 and CDR2: SGHAT and FQNNGV. This CDR3 comprises 13 residues. With 4 bases removed from V and 4 bases from J, the gap between germline ends came to 11 bases. CDR3 in amino acids: CASSSPVIYEQYF. CDR3 nucleotides: TGTGCCAGCAGCTCCCCAGTCATTTACGAGCAGTACTTC. The full variable domain, completed using reference TRBV11-2 and TRBJ2-7, is EAGVAQSPRYKIIEKRQSVAFWCNPISGHATLYWYQQILGQGPKLLIQFQNNGVVDDSQLPKDRFSAERLKGVDSTLKIQPAKLEDSAVYLCASSSPVIYEQYFGPGTRLTVT.

The count of this clone is one. This sequence joins TRBV9 and TRBJ1-3; possibly TRBD1 for D (5 bases). The CDR3 has 18 residues. V lost 1 base and J 2 bases, leaving 19 bases between the germline ends. Germline V gives CDR1 SGDLS, CDR2 YYNGEE. Here the CDR3 reads CASSVSPFGGDAGNTIYF. The CDR3 DNA is TGTGCCAGCAGCGTATCACCCTTCGGGGGGGACGCTGGAAACACCATATATTTT.

This clone was seen once. The chain links TRBV5-5 to TRBJ2-7, with 7 bases aligning to TRBD2. V lost 3 bases to trimming and J lost 3 bases; unmatched junction nucleotides: 6. CDR1 SGHKS and CDR2 YYEKEE come from the germline V gene (reference sequence). This CDR3 contains 14 residues. The CDR3 sequence is CASSSLAENYEQYF. Written as DNA, the CDR3 is TGTGCCAGCAGCTCCCTAGCGGAGAACTACGAGCAGTACTTC.

The rearrangement joins TRBV29-1 to TRBJ2-7, with D possibly TRBD1 on 5 matching bases. Germline V lookup: CDR1 SQVTM, CDR2 ANQGSEA. The ends were cut back, 4 bases at V and 6 bases at J, with 10 bases in the middle. This CDR3 is 11 amino acids long. CDR3 region: CSVGTFSEQYF. For the CDR3, the DNA is TGCAGCGTTGGGACATTTTCCGAGCAGTACTTC.

V gene TRBV27 combines with J gene TRBJ2-7, with D possibly TRBD1 on 5 matching bases. The germline V and J ends were trimmed by 5 bases and 2 bases, with 13 bases remaining between them. Germline CDR1 is MNHEY and CDR2 is SMNVEV (reference sequence). CDR3 length: 14 residues. CDR3 in DNA: TGTGCCAGCAGTAATCGACAGCCCCCCTACGAGCAGTACTTC. Amino acids: CASSNRQPPYEQYF.

This chain links TRBV7-8 with TRBJ2-7, with 8 bases fitting TRBD2. Germline CDR1 reads SGHVS; CDR2 reads FQNEAQ. This CDR3 is 16 amino acids long. The trim removed 5 bases at V and 1 base at J, leaving 10 bases unmatched. CDR3 coding DNA: TGTGCCAGCAGCGTCGTCCAGCGGGAGAGGTCCTACGAGCAGTACTTC. Protein: CASSVVQRERSYEQYF.

The gene calls are TRBV13 and TRBJ2-5; 8 bases fit TRBD2. The CDR3 has 16 residues. Germline CDR1 PRHDT, CDR2 FYEKMQ (reference sequence). V shed 5 bases, J shed 5 bases, and the junction held 13 bases outside the gene matches. Written as DNA, the CDR3 is TGTGCCAGCAGCCAGCAGAACGGGAGGGCCAGGGAGACCCAGTACTTC. Residues: CASSQQNGRARETQYF.

The genes are TRBV28 and TRBJ1-2; D is unclear. CDR1 and CDR2 from the germline V gene are MDHEN and SYDVKM. The CDR3 contains 14 residues. The ends were cut back, 5 bases at V and 3 bases at J, with 13 bases in the middle. This CDR3 reads CASSVLLGYYGYTF. Here the CDR3 DNA reads TGTGCCAGCAGTGTTTTATTGGGTTACTATGGCTACACCTTC.

The V and J genes are TRBV11-3 and TRBJ2-1, with D uncertain. Germline-derived CDR1 and CDR2 are SGHNT and YENEEA. Deletions cut 2 bases from V and 9 bases from J, with 8 bases between. This CDR3 contains 12 residues. The CDR3 nucleotides read TGTGCCAGCAGCTTACATCGCGGTGAGCAGTTCTTC. Translation gives CASSLHRGEQFF.